The T cell receptor (beta chain) under discussion was sequenced for a study of shared clonotypes between healthy human individuals. Overall study results and limits: There were few donors, and this limited the genetic and exposure-history diversity represented. Clonotype sharing across several donors was observed for around 4.8% of naive CD4 clonotypes.

Per the germline V gene, CDR1 is SGHRS and CDR2 is YFSETQ. The CDR3 is made up of 15 amino acids. V lost 7 bases to trimming and J lost 3 bases, with 17 bases between them. Donation came from healthy HIV-negative adults that had no recent acute infections or vaccinations. Every contributor of samples was a Caucasian grown-up residing in Nashville, Tennessee. Sequencing used immunoSEQ multiplex PCR; TCRdb keeps in-frame clones, though not all of them. The sample lists around 980,000 clones, around 82% seen once, with roughly 0.65% in the top ten. A note on this clone: Antigen specificity is unknown.

Specimen: memory CD4+ T cells from PBMCs. The sample's subset: CD45RA-negative fraction. This clonotype was obtained from a man younger than 30 in good health. Some clones in this sample may be carry-over from other donors' samples. The gene calls are TRBV5-1 and TRBJ2-1, with D perhaps TRBD2 (7 bases). DNA for the CDR3: TGCGCCAGCCGGGGGGCTAGCGAGTACTACAATGAGCAGTTCTTC. It yields the protein CASRGASEYYNEQFF.